What follows are 21 T cell receptor beta chains derived from one specimen sequenced in a study of PD-1 blockade in classical Hodgkin lymphoma. Some clones are missing from TCRdb's copy, which holds only in-frame ones; the method was immunoSEQ multiplex PCR. The sample yields around 8,000 clones, around four fifths seen once. All patients experienced relapse after autologous stem cell transplantation, and brentuximab vedotin exposure was variable. The sequences come from peripheral blood mononuclear cells (PBMCs), collected at baseline. Every receptor here comes from a human donor with classical Hodgkin lymphoma.

The rearrangement links TRBV27 to TRBJ2-4; D is undetermined. The V end was cut by 2 bases, the J end by 2 bases, with 7 bases between. Germline V CDR1 and CDR2: MNHEY, SMNVEV (reference sequence). The CDR3 runs to 14 residues. CDR3 sequence reads: CASSLKPSKNIQYF. The CDR3 DNA reads TGTGCCAGCAGTTTAAAGCCATCCAAAAACATTCAGTACTTC.

The rearrangement links TRBV7-9 to TRBJ1-1; 11 bases are a match to TRBD1. CDR3 length: 17 residues. Germline CDR1 is SEHNR and CDR2 is FQNEAQ (reference sequence). The V segment lost 5 bases and the J segment 4 bases; nucleotides outside the gene matches: 12. CDR3 DNA: TGTGCCAGCAGCGCAACCCAATGGACAGGGGGCGGCACTGAAGCTTTCTTT. Its translation is CASSATQWTGGGTEAFF. Supplemented by reference TRBV7-9 and TRBJ1-1, the full variable domain reads DTGVSQNPRHKITKRGQNVTFRCDPISEHNRLYWYRQTLGQGPEFLTYFQNEAQLEKSRLLSDRFSAERPKGSFSTLEIQRTEQGDSAMYLCASSATQWTGGGTEAFFGQGTRLTVV.

The chain combines TRBV5-4 with TRBJ2-5; D is uncertain. V gave up 0 bases and J gave up 3 bases, with 6 bases separating them. Per germline, CDR1 SGHNT and CDR2 YYREEE (reference sequence). The length of the CDR3 is 13 residues. The CDR3 coding sequence is TGTGCCAGCAGCTTGGAGAGAAAAGAGACCCAGTACTTC. Amino acid sequence: CASSLERKETQYF.

The V and J genes are TRBV5-4 and TRBJ1-1; D gene uncertain. Trimming cost V 2 bases and J 11 bases, with 19 bases left between them. CDR1 SGHNT and CDR2 YYREEE come from the germline V gene (reference sequence). CDR3 length: 14 residues. For the CDR3, the DNA is TGTGCCAGCAGCTTCAGTTGGGAGGCCCTGGAGGCTTTCTTT. Its translation is CASSFSWEALEAFF.

This chain connects TRBV7-2 to TRBJ2-6; D tentatively fits TRBD1 or TRBD2 (5 bases each). V was trimmed by 6 bases and J by 1 base, leaving 13 bases between them. The CDR3 is made up of 16 amino acids. Germline assignment: CDR1 SGHTA and CDR2 FQGNSA. CDR3 in amino acids: CASSPRGGSGANVLTF. CDR3 coding DNA: TGTGCCAGCAGTCCTAGGGGCGGGTCTGGGGCCAACGTCCTGACTTTC.

This chain connects TRBV6-5 to TRBJ2-3, with 8 bases lining up with TRBD1. J gave up 5 bases and V 0 bases, and 7 bases lay outside the gene matches. This CDR3 has 16 amino acids. Germline V gene lookup returns CDR1 MNHEY and CDR2 SVGAGI. The CDR3 reads CASSYSRQGAGDTQYF. CDR3 DNA sequence: TGTGCCAGCAGTTACTCAAGGCAGGGGGCGGGAGATACGCAGTATTTT.

The CDR3 here is CASSFGGIGEQFF. The CDR3, as DNA: TGTGCCAGCAGCTTTGGGGGGATCGGTGAGCAGTTCTTC. The rearrangement joins TRBV11-3 to TRBJ2-1; tentatively, D is TRBD2 (6 bases). This CDR3 region has 13 residues. Germline V gives CDR1 SGHNT, CDR2 YENEEA. V gave up 3 bases and J gave up 9 bases, with 12 bases separating them.

The chain employs TRBV11-3 and TRBJ2-3; TRBD1 aligns across 8 bases. Germline V gene lookup returns CDR1 SGHNT and CDR2 YENEEA. Unmatched junction bases numbered 7, after V lost 4 bases and J lost 4 bases. The CDR3 sequence is 15 residues long. The CDR3 spells CASSSQGGGPDTQYF. CDR3 nucleotide sequence: TGTGCCAGCAGCTCACAGGGGGGTGGCCCAGATACGCAGTATTTT.

This clone was seen more than once but under ten times. V usage is TRBV9 and J usage is TRBJ2-1, with D perhaps TRBD1 (6 bases). This CDR3 comprises 16 residues. V was shortened by 0 bases and J by 8 bases, with 18 bases between the two germline ends. Germline V CDR1 and CDR2: SGDLS, YYNGEE. CDR3 DNA sequence: TGTGCCAGCAGCGTAGGTTTGGTAGGGGGAGTGGATGAGCAGTTCTTC. Translating gives CASSVGLVGGVDEQFF.

The V gene is TRBV9, the J gene TRBJ2-7, with D tentatively TRBD2 (5 bases). The germline V and J ends were trimmed by 4 bases and 4 bases, with 9 bases remaining between them. Germline assignment: CDR1 SGDLS and CDR2 YYNGEE. The CDR3 contains 12 residues. CDR3 nucleotides: TGTGCCAGCAGCAAGGGCGGGTACGAGCAGTACTTC. This gives the protein CASSKGGYEQYF.

The chain has TRBV7-2 and TRBJ2-1, with D uncertain. V lost 0 bases and J 7 bases, leaving 7 bases between the germline ends. The CDR3 length is 13 residues. Germline assignment: CDR1 SGHTA and CDR2 FQGNSA. The CDR3 protein is CASSLAGRNEQFF. For the CDR3, the DNA is TGTGCCAGCAGCTTAGCGGGTAGGAATGAGCAGTTCTTC.

The rearrangement links TRBV7-9 to TRBJ1-2; no definite D call. Germline V gives CDR1 SEHNR, CDR2 FQNEAQ (reference sequence). Trimming removed 4 bases at V and 2 bases at J, with 14 bases between. The CDR3 is made up of 15 amino acids. The CDR3 DNA reads TGTGCCAGCAGCTCTCAATCGGAGGCCAACTATGGCTACACCTTC. Translating gives CASSSQSEANYGYTF.

The V call is TRBV7-9, the J call TRBJ2-5; possibly TRBD2 for D (5 bases). The CDR3 is made up of 14 amino acids. V lost 5 bases and J 5 bases, leaving 15 bases between the germline ends. Germline V lookup: CDR1 SEHNR, CDR2 FQNEAQ (reference sequence). The CDR3 bases are TGTGCCAGCAGCGACCACACTAGGGATGAGACCCAGTACTTC. Protein: CASSDHTRDETQYF.

The chain couples TRBV20-1 to TRBJ2-5; D possibly corresponds to TRBD1 (5 bases). The V gene lost 8 bases and the J gene lost 1 base, with 8 bases spanning the gap. The germline V gene encodes CDR1 DFQATT and CDR2 SNEGSKA (reference sequence). CDR3 length equals 11 residues. CDR3 in amino acids: CSPDSQETQYF. The CDR3 DNA follows: TGCAGTCCCGACAGCCAAGAGACCCAGTACTTC.

This clone was seen once. The rearrangement uses TRBV19 and TRBJ2-1, with TRBD2 identical over 9 bases. Germline CDR1 is LNHDA and CDR2 is SQIVND (reference sequence). The CDR3 has 15 residues. V dropped 2 bases and J dropped 6; count of bases not matched to a gene: 5. CDR3 loop: CASSILAGTPNEQFF. In nucleotides, the CDR3 is TGTGCCAGTAGTATACTAGCGGGAACACCCAATGAGCAGTTCTTC.

The chain employs TRBV6-1 and TRBJ2-7; no clear D. The CDR3 runs to 15 residues. V was trimmed by 9 bases and J by 2 bases, leaving 20 bases between them. Germline values: CDR1 MNHNS, CDR2 SASEGT. This CDR3 reads CASLENGRPTYEQYF. In DNA form, the CDR3 reads TGTGCCAGTCTTGAAAATGGGCGGCCAACCTACGAGCAGTACTTC.

The count of this clone is one. The chain couples TRBV7-9 to TRBJ2-3; maybe TRBD2 (5 bases). The germline V and J ends were trimmed by 1 base and 5 bases, with 7 bases remaining between them. The CDR3 is made up of 13 amino acids. Germline V gene sequence: CDR1 SEHNR, CDR2 FQNEAQ (reference sequence). CDR3 sequence reads: CASSLEAGDTQYF. Written as DNA, the CDR3 is TGTGCCAGCAGCTTAGAGGCGGGAGATACGCAGTATTTT.

Only one count was recorded for this clone. At one end, the junction sequence differs from germline, possibly due to a read error. The V gene is TRBV4-2, the J gene TRBJ1-2; D perhaps matches TRBD1 (6 bases). CDR1 is LGHNA, CDR2 YNFKEQ, per germline. This CDR3 spans 15 amino acids. CDR3 DNA sequence: TGTGCCAGCAGCCAAGATATGGGGGCCAGCTATAGCTACACCTTC. It yields the protein CASSQDMGASYSYTF.

The CDR3, as DNA: TGTGCCAGCAGGGCCGGAGAGACCCAGTACTTC. It is translated as CASRAGETQYF. The chain recombines TRBV27 with TRBJ2-5; D unclear. The germline gives CDR1 MNHEY, CDR2 SMNVEV (reference sequence). Trimming left V 6 bases short and J 4 bases short, with 6 bases between. There are 11 residues in the CDR3.

The chain is built from TRBV4-3 and TRBJ1-2; TRBD1 matches at 7 bases. CDR1 is LGHNA, CDR2 YSLEER, per germline. The CDR3 contains 17 residues. J lost 5 bases, V lost 0 bases, and 12 bases had no gene match. CDR3 protein: CASSQDLGVQQGYGYTF. DNA for the CDR3: TGCGCCAGCAGCCAAGATCTGGGGGTCCAACAGGGGTATGGCTACACCTTC.

The rearrangement uses TRBV7-2 and TRBJ2-1; TRBD2 agrees at 9 bases. J lost 4 bases, V lost 5 bases, and 3 bases had no gene match. Germline CDR1 and CDR2: SGHTA and FQGNSA. The CDR3 contains 14 residues. The CDR3 sequence: CASSPGLAYNEQFF. CDR3 nucleotides: TGTGCCAGCAGCCCCGGACTAGCGTACAATGAGCAGTTCTTC. The whole variable domain, filled in from reference TRBV7-2 and TRBJ2-1, reads GAGVSQSPSNKVTEKGKDVELRCDPISGHTALYWYRQSLGQGLEFLIYFQGNSAPDKSGLPSDRFSAERTGGSVSTLTIQRTQQEDSAVYLCASSPGLAYNEQFFGPGTRLTVL.